This T cell receptor (beta chain) was profiled in a study of T-cell memory formation after mild COVID-19. Trimming removed 4 bases from V and 4 bases from J; junction bases left unmatched: 7. This CDR3 is built from 14 residues. The germline V gene has CDR1 LGHNA and CDR2 YNFKEQ. TCRdb passed the 5' RACE reads through MiXCR, listing each CDR3 protein once. The sample yields hundreds of thousands of distinct CDR3 sequences, less than 25% seen once. This TCR derives from an adult woman who had mild COVID-19 (a few samples of this study predate the infection). Cell type and time point are not known. Material for sequencing was PBMCs or a T cell subset sorted from them (not recorded which). The V gene is TRBV4-2, the J gene TRBJ2-7; 7 bases map to TRBD1. CDR3 protein: CASSPGQRSYEQYF. The DNA of the CDR3 is TGTGCCAGCAGCCCGGGACAGCGGTCTTACGAGCAGTACTTC.